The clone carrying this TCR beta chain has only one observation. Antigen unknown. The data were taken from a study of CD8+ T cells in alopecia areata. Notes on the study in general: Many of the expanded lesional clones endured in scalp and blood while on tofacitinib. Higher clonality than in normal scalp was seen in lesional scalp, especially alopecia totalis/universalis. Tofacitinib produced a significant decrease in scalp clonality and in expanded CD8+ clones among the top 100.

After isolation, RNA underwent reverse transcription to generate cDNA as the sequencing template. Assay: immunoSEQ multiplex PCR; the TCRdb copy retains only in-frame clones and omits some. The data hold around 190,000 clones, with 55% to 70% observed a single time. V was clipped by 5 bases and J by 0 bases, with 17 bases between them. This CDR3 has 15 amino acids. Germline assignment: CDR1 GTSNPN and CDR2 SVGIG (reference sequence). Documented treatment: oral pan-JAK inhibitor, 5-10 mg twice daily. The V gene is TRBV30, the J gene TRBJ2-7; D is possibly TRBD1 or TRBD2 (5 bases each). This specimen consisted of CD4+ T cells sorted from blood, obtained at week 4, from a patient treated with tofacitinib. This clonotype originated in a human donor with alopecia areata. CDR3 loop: CAWGGTGMSSYEQYF. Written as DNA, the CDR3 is TGTGCCTGGGGTGGGACGGGAATGAGCTCCTACGAGCAGTACTTC.